This record looks at one T cell receptor beta chain sequence and its context. Antigen: not known. The data were obtained in a study of cytomegalovirus exposure and HLA in healthy donors. 13 Jbeta primers and 60 Vbeta primers were used for the PCR. The data were produced by immunoSEQ multiplex PCR, yet TCRdb's version contains in-frame clones alone and is incomplete. The sample has about 160,000 clones; around 85% are singletons. Germline V gene lookup returns CDR1 SSHAT and CDR2 FNYEAQ (reference sequence). This CDR3 comprises 16 residues. V was pared by 5 bases and J by 0 bases, with 13 bases between. General study points: V- and J-gene trimming in TCR beta was tied to a missense DCLRE1C variant by an analysis performed later. Researchers reportedly found TCR beta sequences accurately predicted most subjects' HLA-A and HLA-B alleles. By a later analysis, the bulk of CMV-associated TCR beta chains appeared HLA-restricted. Highest at DRB1 and lowest at HLA-C, TCR association rates differed among HLA loci in a later analysis.

J is TRBJ2-2 and V is TRBV7-7; no clear D. Sequenced input: PBMCs. The receptor's source is a boy aged 2 to 10 in good health and CMV-seronegative. The CDR3 loop is CASSPRHFANTGELFF. DNA of the CDR3: TGTGCCAGCAGCCCCCGACACTTTGCGAACACCGGGGAGCTGTTTTTT.